A single sample gave rise to the 12 T cell receptor beta chains below, sequenced in a study of T cell responses to AZD1222 COVID-19 vaccine. Sequencing used immunoSEQ multiplex PCR; TCRdb keeps in-frame clones, though not all of them. This table holds roughly 150,000 clones, 92% found once. Sequenced here: peripheral blood, sampled 28 days after the second AZD1222 dose. The receptor source for this set is an adult who received the AZD1222 COVID-19 vaccine.

V and J are TRBV7-9 and TRBJ1-1, with no clear D. Germline CDR1 SEHNR, CDR2 FQNEAQ (reference sequence). With 8 bases removed from V and 1 base from J, the gap between germline ends came to 11 bases. The CDR3 covers 13 residues. CDR3 coding DNA: TGTGCCAGCTATCCGCTTTCGAACACTGAAGCTTTCTTT. It is translated as CASYPLSNTEAFF.

This clone was seen only a few times. V usage is TRBV6-2 or TRBV6-3 and J usage is TRBJ1-5; D remains unclear. The V and J ends lost 5 bases and 4 bases respectively, with 15 bases between them. The CDR3 has 15 residues. Germline assignment: CDR1 MNHEY and CDR2 SVGEGT. CDR3 protein: CASSDPGKTNQPQHF. CDR3 DNA: TGTGCCAGCAGTGATCCGGGAAAGACTAATCAGCCCCAGCATTTT.

The V call is TRBV12-5, the J call TRBJ2-7; the match to TRBD1 covers 9 bases. Trimming at V came to 6 bases and at J to 5 bases, leaving 5 bases not matched to a gene. This CDR3 spans 13 amino acids. CDR1 and CDR2 (germline): LGHNT, FRNRAP. The CDR3 is CASGQTGGNEQYF. CDR3 in DNA: TGTGCTAGTGGGCAGACAGGGGGGAACGAGCAGTACTTC.

The chain uses TRBV12-3 or TRBV12-4 and TRBJ1-1; 7 bases are a match to TRBD1. The CDR3 runs to 13 residues. The V gene end was trimmed by 5 bases and the J gene end by 4 bases; junction bases not matched to a gene: 4. The CDR3 DNA reads TGTGCCAGCAGTCTGGGACAGAGCACTGAAGCTTTCTTT. Protein sequence: CASSLGQSTEAFF.

The chain carries TRBV4-1 and TRBJ2-3; D unclear. V lost 2 bases, J lost 0 bases, and 24 bases lay in between. This CDR3 is 20 amino acids long. CDR1 and CDR2 (germline): MGHRA, YSYEKL. CDR3 sequence: CASSQWGLRIGEPSTDTQYF. DNA of the CDR3: TGCGCCAGCAGCCAATGGGGTCTAAGGATTGGCGAGCCTAGCACAGATACGCAGTATTTT.

V usage is TRBV4-1 and J usage is TRBJ1-4; perhaps TRBD1 as D (5 bases). CDR3 length: 13 amino acids. Germline values: CDR1 MGHRA, CDR2 YSYEKL. Deletions cut 6 bases from V and 1 base from J, with 6 bases between. The CDR3 region has the DNA TGCGCCAGCAGGGGGGGAACTAATGAAAAACTGTTTTTT. This translates into CASRGGTNEKLFF.

The CDR3: CASRLGPSGDGQYF. The DNA for the CDR3 is TGCGCCAGCAGACTGGGGCCTAGCGGAGACGGGCAGTACTTC. The chain couples TRBV4-1 to TRBJ2-4; 7 bases match TRBD2. The CDR3 covers 14 residues. The V gene's germline CDR1 is MGHRA and CDR2 YSYEKL. V shed 6 bases and J 13 bases; nucleotides not matched to a gene: 15.

The chain recombines TRBV23-1 with TRBJ2-7; TRBD1 agrees at 12 bases. TRBV23-1 is an ORF; its function is uncertain. V was pared by 2 bases and J by 10 bases, with 9 bases of the junction left unmatched. This CDR3 comprises 15 residues. The CDR3 nucleotides are TGCGCCAGCAGTCAAGGTTGGGGACAGGGGGCACGACAGTACTTC. Amino acid sequence: CASSQGWGQGARQYF.

V is TRBV3-1 (or the pseudogene TRBV3-2) and J is TRBJ1-2, with a tentative D call TRBD1 (6 bases). The V gene lost 4 bases and the J gene lost 6 bases, with 15 bases spanning the gap. This CDR3 is 14 amino acids long. Germline V gene sequence: CDR1 LGHDT, CDR2 YNNKEL (reference sequence). CDR3 sequence reads: CASSPGLGADGYTF. In DNA form, the CDR3 reads TGTGCCAGCAGCCCGGGACTGGGGGCGGATGGCTACACCTTC.

The chain carries TRBV30 and TRBJ1-6, with D unclear. Germline assignment: CDR1 GTSNPN and CDR2 SVGIG (reference sequence). The CDR3 extends over 11 amino acids. Between the trimmed V and J ends, which lost 3 bases and 18 bases, there was a span of 15 bases. CDR3 amino acids: CAWSAGLLNHF. CDR3 nucleotide sequence: TGTGCCTGGAGCGCGGGCCTACTCAACCACTTT.

The table lists this clone with a count of one. V gene TRBV7-3 combines with J gene TRBJ2-3, with D unresolved. Germline CDR1 reads SGHTA; CDR2 reads FQGTGA. Deletions cut 1 base from V and 2 bases from J, with 7 bases between. The CDR3 loop spans 14 amino acids. The CDR3 nucleotides are TGTGCCAGCAGCTTAAATGGGCTCACAGATACGCAGTATTTT. It is translated as CASSLNGLTDTQYF.

This chain links TRBV7-9 with TRBJ1-2, with TRBD1 as a possible D gene (5 bases). The CDR3 contains 14 residues. Germline loops: CDR1 SEHNR, CDR2 FQNEAQ (reference sequence). Deletions cut 4 bases from V and 3 bases from J, with 12 bases between. CDR3 sequence reads: CASSYSGADYGYTF. The CDR3 nucleotides read TGTGCCAGCAGCTATAGTGGGGCTGACTATGGCTACACCTTC.